This is a list of T cell receptor beta chains from one sample in a study of multiple sclerosis patients with progressive multifocal leukoencephalopathy. Repertoires were generated with immunoSEQ multiplex PCR, while TCRdb's copy carries only in-frame clones and drops some. The data show 25,000 to 35,000 clones, roughly 87% seen once. The sample in question was PBMCs, obtained from a patient treated with natalizumab. The receptor set was obtained from a human donor with progressive multifocal leukoencephalopathy. The CDR3 runs from the conserved cysteine through the conserved F or W. A D gene is named only where the DNA matches it firmly. Clone size is not always given. Where it is, it says once, few, many or a class for expanded clones.

J: TRBJ1-4; D: NA; V: TRBV7-2; size: NA; CDR3: CASSQTNEKLFF; DNA: TGTGCCAGCAGTCAAACTAATGAAAAACTGTTTTTT
J: TRBJ2-1; D: NA; V: TRBV7-8; size: NA; CDR3: CASSELRTYNEQFF; DNA: TGTGCCAGCAGCGAGTTGCGTACCTACAATGAGCAGTTCTTC
J: TRBJ1-1; D: NA; V: TRBV7-9; size: NA; CDR3: CASSRDTWNTEAFF; DNA: TGTGCCAGCAGCAGAGACACGTGGAACACTGAAGCTTTCTTT
J: TRBJ1-2; D: TRBD1; V: TRBV30; size: NA; CDR3: CAWSRDRAKGYTF; DNA: TGTGCCTGGAGTAGGGACAGGGCAAAGGGCTACACCTTC
J: TRBJ2-7; D: NA; V: TRBV5-4; size: NA; CDR3: CASSLAGGSSYEQYF; DNA: TGTGCCAGCAGCTTGGCAGGCGGGTCCTCCTACGAGCAGTACTTC
J: TRBJ2-5; D: NA; V: TRBV18; size: NA; CDR3: CASSPPRGISQETQYF; DNA: TGTGCCAGCTCACCGCCAAGGGGGATTTCCCAAGAGACCCAGTACTTC
J: TRBJ1-3; D: NA; V: TRBV4-1; size: NA; CDR3: CASSQSRVGNTIYF; DNA: TGCGCCAGCAGCCAAAGTAGGGTGGGAAACACCATATATTTT
J: TRBJ2-2; D: NA; V: TRBV7-3; size: NA; CDR3: CASSLTGNTGELFF; DNA: TGTGCCAGCAGCTTAACAGGGAACACCGGGGAGCTGTTTTTT
J: TRBJ1-2; D: NA; V: TRBV6-5; size: NA; CDR3: CASSRGGRYTF; DNA: TGTGCCAGCAGTAGGGGGGGACGCTACACCTTC
J: TRBJ2-7; D: TRBD2; V: TRBV19; size: NA; CDR3: CASSLGTSTYEQYF; DNA: TGTGCCAGTAGCCTTGGGACTAGTACGTACGAGCAGTACTTC
J: TRBJ2-4; D: NA; V: TRBV7-9; size: NA; CDR3: CASSLGLAKNIQYF; DNA: TGTGCCAGCAGCTTAGGGCTAGCCAAAAACATTCAGTACTTC
J: TRBJ2-7; D: TRBD1; V: TRBV7-2; size: few; CDR3: CASSLGTGGNYEQYF; DNA: TGTGCCAGCAGCTTAGGAACAGGGGGCAACTACGAGCAGTACTTC
J: TRBJ1-2; D: NA; V: TRBV6-1; size: NA; CDR3: CASSEGTGYGYTF; DNA: TGTGCTAGCAGTGAAGGGACGGGCTATGGCTACACCTTC
J: TRBJ2-3; D: NA; V: TRBV4-3; size: NA; CDR3: CASSQDTSNTQYF; DNA: TGCGCCAGCAGCCAAGACACTAGCAATACGCAGTATTTT
J: TRBJ2-1; D: TRBD2; V: TRBV15; size: NA; CDR3: CATSRESGRDEQFF; DNA: TGTGCCACCAGCAGAGAAAGCGGGAGGGATGAGCAGTTCTTC
J: TRBJ2-2; D: NA; V: TRBV5-1; size: NA; CDR3: CASSLAAQSTGELFF; DNA: TGCGCCAGCAGCTTGGCCGCGCAATCCACCGGGGAGCTGTTTTTT